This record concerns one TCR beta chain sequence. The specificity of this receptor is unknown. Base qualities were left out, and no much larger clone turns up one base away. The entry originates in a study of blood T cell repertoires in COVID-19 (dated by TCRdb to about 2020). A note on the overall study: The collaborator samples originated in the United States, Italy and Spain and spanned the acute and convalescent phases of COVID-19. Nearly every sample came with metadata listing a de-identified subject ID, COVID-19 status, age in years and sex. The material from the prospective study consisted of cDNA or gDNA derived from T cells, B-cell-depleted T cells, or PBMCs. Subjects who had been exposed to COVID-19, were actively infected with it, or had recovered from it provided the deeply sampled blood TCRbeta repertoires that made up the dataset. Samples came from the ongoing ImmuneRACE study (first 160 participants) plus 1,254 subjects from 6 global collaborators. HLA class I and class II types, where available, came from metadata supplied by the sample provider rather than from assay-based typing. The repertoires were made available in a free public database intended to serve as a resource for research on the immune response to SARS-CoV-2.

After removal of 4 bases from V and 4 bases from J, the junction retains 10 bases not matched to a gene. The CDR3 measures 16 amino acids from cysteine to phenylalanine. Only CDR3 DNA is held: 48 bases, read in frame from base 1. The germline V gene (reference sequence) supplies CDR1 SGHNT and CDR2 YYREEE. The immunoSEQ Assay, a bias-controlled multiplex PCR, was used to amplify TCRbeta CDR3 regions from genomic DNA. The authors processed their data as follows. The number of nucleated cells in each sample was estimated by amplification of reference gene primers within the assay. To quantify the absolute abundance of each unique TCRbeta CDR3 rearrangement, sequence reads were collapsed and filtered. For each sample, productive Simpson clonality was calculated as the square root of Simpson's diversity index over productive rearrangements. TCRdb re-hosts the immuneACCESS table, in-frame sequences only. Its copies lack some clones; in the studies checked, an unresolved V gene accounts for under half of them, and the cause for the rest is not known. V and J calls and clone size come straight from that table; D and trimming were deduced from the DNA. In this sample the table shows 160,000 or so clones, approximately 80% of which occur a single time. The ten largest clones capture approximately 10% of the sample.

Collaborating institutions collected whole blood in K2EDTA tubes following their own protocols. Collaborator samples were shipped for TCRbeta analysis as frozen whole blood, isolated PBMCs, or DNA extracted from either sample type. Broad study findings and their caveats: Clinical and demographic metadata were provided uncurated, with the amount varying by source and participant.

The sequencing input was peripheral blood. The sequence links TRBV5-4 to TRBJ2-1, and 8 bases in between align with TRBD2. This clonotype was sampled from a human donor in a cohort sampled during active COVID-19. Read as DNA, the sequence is TGTGCCAGCAGCCACCCGCCGGGACTAGGATACAATGAGCAGTTCTTC. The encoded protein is CASSHPPGLGYNEQFF.